This T cell receptor beta chain originates from a study of blood T cell repertoires in COVID-19. Study details: COVID-19 samples from acute and convalescent phases originated in the United States, Italy and Spain.

In the authors' workflow: Researchers report that nucleated cell counts were estimated from reference gene primer amplification. Here immunoSEQ multiplex PCR was the method, and the copy in TCRdb shows in-frame clones only, minus some. D and trimming come from the DNA, and the V and J calls and clone size come from that table. The sample includes under 300,000 clones, about 85% of them seen just once. Germline CDR1 MGHRA, CDR2 YSYEKL. The V end was cut by 3 bases, the J end by 1 base, with 21 bases between. The CDR3 totals 18 residues. Individuals aged roughly 18 to 100 years were recruited from 24 US areas. In assigning cohorts, the study relied on participant-reported clinical history.

V is TRBV4-1 and J is TRBJ1-1, with D perhaps matching TRBD1 (6 bases). The sequencing input was PBMCs or T cells enriched from blood (not recorded which). This TCR derives from a woman aged 45-60 years who had been exposed to COVID-19. CDR3 region: CASSQAPSGVGGNTEAFF. The CDR3, as DNA: TGCGCCAGCAGCCAGGCCCCATCAGGGGTAGGGGGGAACACTGAAGCTTTCTTT.